This passage covers 21 T cell receptor beta chains from one sample sequenced in a study of naive and memory T cell subsets. Two oligonucleotides, mixed equimolar, formed the beta constant-region primer covering TRBC1 and TRBC2. Four rounds of PCR amplified the ligated cDNA using nested alpha and beta constant-region primers plus SP2. A single record per CDR3 protein comes from TCRdb applying MiXCR to the UMI-ligation and nested PCR reads. The repertoire includes about 22,000 distinct CDR3 sequences, roughly 9.6% of them detected once, and about a fifth sits in the top ten. Sample: central memory CD8+ T cells from blood. The receptors derive from a human donor in good health.

This chain joins TRBV19 and TRBJ2-2; D remains unclear. The CDR3 runs 15 residues. The V gene lost 5 bases and the J gene lost 1 base, with 11 bases spanning the gap. The germline V gene encodes CDR1 LNHDA and CDR2 SQIVND (reference sequence). DNA for the CDR3: TGTGCCAGTAGTCAACTGGCCGAGAACACCGGGGAGCTGTTTTTT. It codes for CASSQLAENTGELFF.

There are many counts of this clonotype. The V gene is TRBV10-3, the J gene TRBJ2-7, with TRBD2 matching over 7 bases. Germline V gene sequence: CDR1 ENHRY, CDR2 SYGVKD. This CDR3 comprises 16 residues. V lost 0 bases to trimming and J lost 0 bases; unmatched junction nucleotides: 5. The CDR3: CAISESLGGSSYEQYF. The CDR3 region has the DNA TGTGCCATCAGTGAGTCGTTGGGCGGGAGCTCCTACGAGCAGTACTTC.

This clonotype was counted many times. CDR3 loop: CSARVLREGPETQYF. CDR3 DNA: TGCAGTGCTAGAGTCCTGCGGGAGGGCCCGGAGACCCAGTACTTC. The rearrangement joins TRBV20-1 to TRBJ2-5; TRBD2 agrees at 9 bases. The CDR3 covers 15 residues. J was trimmed by 5 bases and V by 1 base; bases with no gene match: 8. The germline gives CDR1 DFQATT, CDR2 SNEGSKA (reference sequence).

The V and J genes are TRBV4-1 and TRBJ2-3, with 7 bases lining up with TRBD2. The ends lost 4 bases at V and 3 bases at J; junction bases unmatched: 7. Per germline, CDR1 MGHRA and CDR2 YSYEKL. This CDR3 has 15 amino acids. The CDR3 DNA follows: TGCGCCAGCAGCCCGAGACTAGCATCTACAGATACGCAGTATTTT. This translates into CASSPRLASTDTQYF.

By sample fraction, this clonotype is medium-sized (0.01 to 0.1%). V is TRBV4-1 and J is TRBJ2-3; 12 nucleotides match TRBD2. CDR1 and CDR2 from the germline V gene are MGHRA and YSYEKL. This CDR3 contains 19 residues. V shed 0 bases, J shed 0 bases, and the junction held 7 bases outside the gene matches. The CDR3 nucleotides are TGCGCCAGCAGCCAAGACGAACTAGCGGGAGGAAGAAGCACAGATACGCAGTATTTT. Encoded protein: CASSQDELAGGRSTDTQYF.

J is TRBJ2-1 and V is TRBV3-1, with 8 bases identical to TRBD1. Unmatched junction bases numbered 13, after V lost 6 bases and J lost 9 bases. This CDR3 contains 15 residues. Germline V lookup: CDR1 LGHDT, CDR2 YNNKEL (reference sequence). CDR3: CASSQGQEFYGEQFF. CDR3 bases: TGTGCCAGCAGTCAGGGACAGGAGTTTTATGGTGAGCAGTTCTTC.

The chain couples TRBV28 to TRBJ2-1; possible D gene TRBD1, 6 bases. Germline values: CDR1 MDHEN, CDR2 SYDVKM. The CDR3 consists of 12 residues. The V end lost 7 bases, the J end lost 8 bases, and 12 bases lay between the germline ends. The CDR3 bases are TGTGCCAGCATCGGGACAATCGATGAGCAGTTCTTC. Its translation: CASIGTIDEQFF.

The J gene is TRBJ2-1, the V gene TRBV5-1; 7 bases fit TRBD2. Germline values: CDR1 SGHRS, CDR2 YFSETQ. This CDR3 comprises 15 residues. The V segment lost 1 base and the J segment 7 bases; nucleotides outside the gene matches: 8. CDR3 bases: TGCGCCAGCAGCTTGACGGGAGGCGAATATAATGAGCAGTTCTTC. Its protein product is CASSLTGGEYNEQFF.

This chain joins TRBV29-1 and TRBJ2-1; possibly TRBD2 for D (6 bases). The germline V gene has CDR1 SQVTM and CDR2 ANQGSEA. With 0 bases removed from V and 5 bases from J, the gap between germline ends came to 11 bases. This CDR3 contains 14 residues. The CDR3 region is CSVEDMGEDNEQFF. CDR3 nucleotides: TGCAGCGTTGAAGATATGGGGGAGGACAATGAGCAGTTCTTC.

This clonotype was detected ten times or more. The chain is built from TRBV5-1 and TRBJ2-1; unclear D gene. The ends were cut back, 6 bases at V and 8 bases at J, with 27 bases in the middle. Germline loops: CDR1 SGHRS, CDR2 YFSETQ. CDR3 size: 17 residues. CDR3 sequence (DNA): TGCGCCAGCAACTTCGCCATTCGGGTGGCTGGCTGGGATGAGCAGTTCTTC. It specifies CASNFAIRVAGWDEQFF.

This clonotype has ten or more counts. V is TRBV27 and J is TRBJ2-4, with TRBD2 matching 8 bases. Per germline, CDR1 MNHEY and CDR2 SMNVEV (reference sequence). V gave up 3 bases and J gave up 8 bases; unmatched junction bases: 6. The CDR3 extends over 14 amino acids. In DNA form, the CDR3 reads TGTGCCAGCAGTTTTGGCGGGAGGAGGCACATTCAGTACTTC. Translating it yields CASSFGGRRHIQYF.

The genes are TRBV18 and TRBJ2-3, with D possibly matching TRBD2 (5 bases). This CDR3 contains 15 residues. V dropped 5 bases and J dropped 0 bases, with 12 bases sitting between them. Germline V CDR1 and CDR2: KGHSH, LQKENI. The CDR3 nucleotides are TGTGCCAGCTCATTCTCTGGCGGGAGCACAGATACGCAGTATTTT. Amino acids: CASSFSGGSTDTQYF.

This clonotype was detected only a few times. The chain is built from TRBV7-9 and TRBJ2-1, with no clear D. The CDR3 runs to 11 residues. V was cut by 5 bases and J by 9 bases, with 8 bases left in between. From germline, CDR1 is SEHNR and CDR2 FQNEAQ (reference sequence). DNA for the CDR3: TGTGCCAGCAGCCGCCAACGTGAGCAGTTCTTC. As protein: CASSRQREQFF. The entire variable domain, with the rest obtained from reference TRBV7-9 and TRBJ2-1, is as follows: DTGVSQNPRHKITKRGQNVTFRCDPISEHNRLYWYRQTLGQGPEFLTYFQNEAQLEKSRLLSDRFSAERPKGSFSTLEIQRTEQGDSAMYLCASSRQREQFFGPGTRLTVL.

In this sample, this clonotype turned up a few times. The rearrangement uses TRBV12-3 or TRBV12-4 and TRBJ2-1, with TRBD2 identical over 7 bases. CDR3 length: 13 amino acids. V was clipped by 8 bases and J by 3 bases; unmatched bases: 4. CDR3 loop: CASESGDYNEQFF. The CDR3 nucleotides read TGTGCCAGCGAAAGCGGGGACTACAATGAGCAGTTCTTC.

Only a few counts were recorded for this clonotype. V gene TRBV7-9 combines with J gene TRBJ2-1; 9 nucleotides align to TRBD2. Germline V gene data show CDR1 as SEHNR and CDR2 as FQNEAQ (reference sequence). Trimming took 2 bases from V and 5 from J; bases not matched to a gene: 10. The length of the CDR3 is 17 residues. CDR3 sequence reads: CASSLMRGTSQNNEQFF. Written as DNA, the CDR3 is TGTGCCAGCAGCTTAATGCGCGGGACTAGCCAAAACAATGAGCAGTTCTTC. Filled out from reference TRBV7-9 and TRBJ2-1, the complete variable domain reads DTGVSQNPRHKITKRGQNVTFRCDPISEHNRLYWYRQTLGQGPEFLTYFQNEAQLEKSRLLSDRFSAERPKGSFSTLEIQRTEQGDSAMYLCASSLMRGTSQNNEQFFGPGTRLTVL.

This clonotype was detected only a few times. The gene calls are TRBV6-5 and TRBJ2-1; TRBD2 matches at 10 bases. This CDR3 has 14 amino acids. From germline, CDR1 is MNHEY and CDR2 SVGAGI. Trimming cost V 5 bases and J 4 bases; bases outside gene matches: 2. Here the CDR3 DNA reads TGTGCCAGCAGTAGCGGGGGGGCTTACAATGAGCAGTTCTTC. Encoded protein: CASSSGGAYNEQFF.

Many counts were recorded for this clonotype. V is TRBV7-6 and J is TRBJ2-7; D ambiguous. Germline lookup yields CDR1 SGHVS and CDR2 FNYEAQ. The CDR3 covers 13 residues. V was clipped by 5 bases and J by 2 bases, with 10 bases between them. This CDR3 is CASSPGGPYEQYF. The CDR3 bases are TGTGCCAGCAGCCCTGGTGGTCCCTACGAGCAGTACTTC.

The J gene is TRBJ2-3, the V gene TRBV6-6, with D hard to call. CDR1 MNHNY and CDR2 SVGAGI come from the germline V gene (reference sequence). This CDR3 has 15 residues. V gave up 0 bases and J gave up 3 bases, with 10 bases separating them. CDR3 sequence (DNA): TGTGCCAGCAGTTACTCGACGGAAGGAACAGATACGCAGTATTTT. Protein: CASSYSTEGTDTQYF.

This clonotype occurred many times. The chain couples TRBV9 to TRBJ2-3; D unclear. V lost 3 bases and J 6 bases, leaving 8 bases between the germline ends. Germline V CDR1 and CDR2: SGDLS, YYNGEE. CDR3 length: 12 residues. The CDR3 reads CASSGLPDTQYF. The CDR3 region has the DNA TGTGCCAGCAGCGGACTCCCCGATACGCAGTATTTT. The full variable domain, its missing parts supplied by reference TRBV9 and TRBJ2-3, is DSGVTQTPKHLITATGQRVTLRCSPRSGDLSVYWYQQSLDQGLQFLIQYYNGEERAKGNILERFSAQQFPDLHSELNLSSLELGDSALYFCASSGLPDTQYFGPGTRLTVL.

V usage is TRBV11-2 and J usage is TRBJ2-1; D tentatively reads TRBD1 or TRBD2 (5 bases each). The CDR3 runs to 14 residues. The V gene's germline CDR1 is SGHAT and CDR2 FQNNGV. Deletions cut 3 bases from V and 5 bases from J, with 11 bases between. CDR3 DNA: TGTGCCAGCAGCTTGGCCGGGACGAACAATGAGCAGTTCTTC. It translates to CASSLAGTNNEQFF.

This clonotype was found a few times. The rearrangement joins TRBV7-2 to TRBJ2-7; 10 positions agree with TRBD1. V shed 1 base and J 7 bases; nucleotides not matched to a gene: 7. This CDR3 contains 15 residues. CDR1 and CDR2 from the germline V gene are SGHTA and FQGNSA. Here the CDR3 DNA reads TGTGCCAGCAGCTTAGTAGGACAGGGGGTGGAGGAGCAGTACTTC. It codes for CASSLVGQGVEEQYF.